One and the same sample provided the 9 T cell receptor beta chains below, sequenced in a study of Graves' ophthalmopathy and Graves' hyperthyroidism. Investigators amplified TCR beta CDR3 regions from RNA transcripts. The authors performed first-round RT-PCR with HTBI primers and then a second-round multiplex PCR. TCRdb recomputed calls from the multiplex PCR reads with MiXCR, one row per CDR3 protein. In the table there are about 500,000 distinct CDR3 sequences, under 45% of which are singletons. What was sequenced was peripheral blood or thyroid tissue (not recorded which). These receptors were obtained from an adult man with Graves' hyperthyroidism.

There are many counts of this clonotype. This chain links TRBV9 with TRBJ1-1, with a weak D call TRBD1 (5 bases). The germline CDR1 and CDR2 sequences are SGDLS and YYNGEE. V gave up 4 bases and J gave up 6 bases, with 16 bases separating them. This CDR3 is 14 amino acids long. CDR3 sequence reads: CASSTQGFGAEAFF. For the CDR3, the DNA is TGTGCCAGCAGCACCCAGGGTTTTGGCGCTGAAGCTTTCTTT.

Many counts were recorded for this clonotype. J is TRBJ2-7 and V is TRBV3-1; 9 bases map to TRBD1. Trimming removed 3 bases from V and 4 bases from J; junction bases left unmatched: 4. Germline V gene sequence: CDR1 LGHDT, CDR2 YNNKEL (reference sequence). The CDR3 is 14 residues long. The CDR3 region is CASSQRQGGYEQYF. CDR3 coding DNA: TGTGCCAGCAGCCAGAGACAGGGGGGGTACGAGCAGTACTTC.

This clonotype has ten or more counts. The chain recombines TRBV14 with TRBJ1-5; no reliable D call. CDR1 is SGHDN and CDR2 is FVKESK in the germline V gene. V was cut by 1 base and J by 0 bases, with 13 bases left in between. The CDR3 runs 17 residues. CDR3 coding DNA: TGTGCCAGCAGCCAAGTTGAGGTGAGTTATAGCAATCAGCCCCAGCATTTT. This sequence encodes CASSQVEVSYSNQPQHF.

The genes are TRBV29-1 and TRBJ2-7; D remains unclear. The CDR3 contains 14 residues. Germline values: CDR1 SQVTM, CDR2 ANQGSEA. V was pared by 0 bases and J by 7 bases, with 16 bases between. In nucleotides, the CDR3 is TGCAGCGTTGAAGAGCGAGAGGTCCTCAATGAGCAGTACTTC. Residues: CSVEEREVLNEQYF.

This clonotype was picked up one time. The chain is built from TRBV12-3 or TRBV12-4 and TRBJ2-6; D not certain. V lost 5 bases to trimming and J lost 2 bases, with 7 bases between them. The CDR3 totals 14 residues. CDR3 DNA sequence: TGTGCCAGCAGTGGCATCCCTGGGGCCAACGTCCTGACTTTC. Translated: CASSGIPGANVLTF.

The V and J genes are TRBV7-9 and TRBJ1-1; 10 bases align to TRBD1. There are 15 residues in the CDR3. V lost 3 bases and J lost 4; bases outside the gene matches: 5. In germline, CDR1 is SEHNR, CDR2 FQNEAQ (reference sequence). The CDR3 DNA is TGTGCCAGCAGCTTGGCGCGGACAGGGGGCACTGAAGCTTTCTTT. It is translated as CASSLARTGGTEAFF. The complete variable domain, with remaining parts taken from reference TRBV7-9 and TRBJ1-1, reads DTGVSQNPRHKITKRGQNVTFRCDPISEHNRLYWYRQTLGQGPEFLTYFQNEAQLEKSRLLSDRFSAERPKGSFSTLEIQRTEQGDSAMYLCASSLARTGGTEAFFGQGTRLTVV.

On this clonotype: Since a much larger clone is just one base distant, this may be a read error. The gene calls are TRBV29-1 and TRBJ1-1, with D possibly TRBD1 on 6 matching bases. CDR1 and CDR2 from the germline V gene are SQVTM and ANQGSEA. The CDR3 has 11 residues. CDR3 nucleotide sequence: TGCAGCGTTCGGGGGGGCACTGAAGCTTTGTTT. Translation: CSVRGGTEALF.

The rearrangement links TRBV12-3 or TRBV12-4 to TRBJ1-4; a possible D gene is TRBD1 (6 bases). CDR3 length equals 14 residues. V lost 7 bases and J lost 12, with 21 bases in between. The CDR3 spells CASITTGAGDQLFF. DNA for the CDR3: TGTGCCAGCATTACAACCGGGGCAGGGGATCAACTGTTTTTT.

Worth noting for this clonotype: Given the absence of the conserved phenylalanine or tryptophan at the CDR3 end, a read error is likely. CDR3 sequence (DNA): TGTGCCAGCACGGCCCGGATCTACGAGCAGTACCTC. Its protein product is CASTARIYEQYL. The J gene is TRBJ2-7, the V gene TRBV2; D call uncertain. Germline values: CDR1 SNHLY, CDR2 FYNNEI. CDR3 length: 12 residues. Trimming removed 7 bases from V and 3 bases from J, with 10 bases in between.